What follows are 25 T cell receptor beta chains derived from one specimen sequenced in a study of blood T cells in healthy people across ages. A sample-barcoded 5' primer and a J-beta primer mix were used in a second PCR of roughly 7 to 11 cycles. TCRdb re-called the 5' RACE reads through MiXCR, storing one row per CDR3 protein. The data show about 1.1 million distinct CDR3 sequences, more than 30% seen once. Sequenced: blood. These TCRs come from a man younger than 35 in good health.

The chain has TRBV12-3 or TRBV12-4 and TRBJ1-3, with 7 bases identical to TRBD1. CDR3 length: 13 residues. The V segment lost 6 bases and the J segment 3 bases; nucleotides outside the gene matches: 2. CDR3 sequence reads: CASRWDSGNTIYF. The DNA for the CDR3 is TGTGCCAGCAGGTGGGACAGTGGAAACACCATATATTTT.

The rearrangement uses TRBV6-2 or TRBV6-3 and TRBJ2-4; 11 bases match TRBD2. The DNA end lines up better with TRBJ2-7; the J call may be wrong. Germline-derived CDR1 and CDR2 are MNHEY and SVGEGT. This CDR3 region has 15 residues. DNA of the CDR3: TGTGCCAGCCATTATCGGGGACTAGCGGATTGCGAGCAGTACTTC. Residues: CASHYRGLADCEQYF.

V gene TRBV9 combines with J gene TRBJ1-6; tentative D call: TRBD1 (5 bases). Per germline, CDR1 SGDLS and CDR2 YYNGEE. Trimming left V 6 bases short and J 7 bases short, with 17 bases between. The CDR3 is 15 amino acids. CDR3: CASTSTGVGNSPLHF. The DNA for the CDR3 is TGTGCCAGCACTTCTACGGGGGTGGGGAATTCACCCCTCCACTTT.

Only a few counts were recorded for this clonotype. CDR3 amino acids: CAISRDTGTNTEAFF. CDR3 DNA sequence: TGTGCCATCAGCAGAGACACCGGGACGAACACTGAAGCTTTCTTT. The V gene is TRBV10-3, the J gene TRBJ1-1, with D possibly being TRBD1 (5 bases). The V and J ends lost 6 bases and 1 base respectively, with 15 bases between them. Per the germline V gene, CDR1 is ENHRY and CDR2 is SYGVKD. The CDR3 runs to 15 residues.

Only a few counts were recorded for this clonotype. The chain recombines TRBV20-1 with TRBJ2-4; D is possibly TRBD1 (6 bases). This CDR3 spans 12 amino acids. Germline V gives CDR1 DFQATT, CDR2 SNEGSKA (reference sequence). Trimming shortened V by 1 base and J by 8 bases, and 9 bases separated the two germline ends. This CDR3 is CSARGDRHIQYF. As DNA, the CDR3 is TGCAGTGCTAGAGGAGACAGGCACATTCAGTACTTC.

The rearrangement uses TRBV4-3 and TRBJ1-6; possibly TRBD1 for D (5 bases). Germline CDR1 and CDR2: LGHNA and YSLEER. The CDR3 has 15 residues. V lost 1 base, J lost 8 bases, and 12 bases lay in between. The CDR3 loop reads CASSQGWDGDSPLHF. The CDR3 nucleotides are TGCGCCAGCAGCCAAGGTTGGGACGGGGATTCACCCCTCCACTTT.

The chain joins TRBV10-3 to TRBJ2-1; possible D gene TRBD1, 6 bases. The CDR3 covers 15 residues. The germline V gene has CDR1 ENHRY and CDR2 SYGVKD. Trimming stripped 6 bases from V and 6 bases from J, with 18 bases between. As DNA, the CDR3 is TGTGCCATCAGAGTGCATGGGGACATGGCCAATGAGCAGTTCTTC. Translation gives CAIRVHGDMANEQFF.

The CDR3 bases are TGCGCCAGCAGCCAGGGCCTACTCTACGAGCAGTACTTC. Its translation: CASSQGLLYEQYF. The gene calls are TRBV4-3 and TRBJ2-7; no clear D gene. The CDR3 consists of 13 residues. Per germline, CDR1 LGHNA and CDR2 YSLEER. V lost 3 bases to trimming and J lost 3 bases, with 9 bases between them.

This sequence joins TRBV7-2 and TRBJ1-1, with TRBD1 matching 7 bases. Trimming removed 8 bases from V and 11 bases from J; junction bases left unmatched: 14. The CDR3 totals 13 residues. Germline CDR1 SGHTA, CDR2 FQGNSA. The DNA of the CDR3 is TGTGCCAGCCGCCAGGAGAAGGGGGCCTCGGCTTTCTTT. This sequence encodes CASRQEKGASAFF.

The chain employs TRBV20-1 and TRBJ2-3; TRBD2 might be the D (5 bases). CDR1 is DFQATT and CDR2 is SNEGSKA in the germline V gene (reference sequence). The CDR3 totals 16 residues. V was trimmed by 2 bases and J by 5 bases, leaving 20 bases between them. This chain's CDR3 is CSARPLAPLILDTQYF. DNA for the CDR3: TGCAGTGCTAGACCGCTAGCTCCCCTAATTTTAGATACGCAGTATTTT.

The J gene is TRBJ1-2, the V gene TRBV5-1; a weak D match, TRBD1 (6 bases). Trimming removed 0 bases at V and 6 bases at J, with 9 bases between. The CDR3 consists of 13 residues. Germline V CDR1 and CDR2: SGHRS, YFSETQ. The CDR3 reads CASSLDTGNGYTF. The CDR3 nucleotides are TGCGCCAGCAGCTTGGATACAGGGAATGGCTACACCTTC.

Many counts were recorded for this clonotype. The chain is built from TRBV2 and TRBJ2-5, with D tentatively TRBD1 (5 bases). The CDR3 runs to 14 residues. Trimming removed 5 bases at V and 2 bases at J, with 12 bases between. Germline loops: CDR1 SNHLY, CDR2 FYNNEI. The CDR3 DNA is TGTGCCAGCAGTAGGGGTAGGGATCAAGAGACCCAGTACTTC. It yields the protein CASSRGRDQETQYF.

The V and J genes are TRBV7-2 and TRBJ1-1; D not resolved. The V gene lost 1 base and the J gene lost 7 bases, with 10 bases spanning the gap. This CDR3 has 13 residues. Germline V gene sequence: CDR1 SGHTA, CDR2 FQGNSA. The CDR3 loop reads CASSLVGDNEAFF. In DNA form, the CDR3 reads TGTGCCAGCAGCTTAGTGGGAGACAATGAAGCTTTCTTT.

The chain carries TRBV20-1 and TRBJ1-5, with D perhaps TRBD1 (6 bases). The germline V and J ends were trimmed by 6 bases and 2 bases, with 14 bases remaining between them. The V gene's germline CDR1 is DFQATT and CDR2 SNEGSKA (reference sequence). CDR3 size: 14 residues. The CDR3 protein is CSATAGAGNQPQHF. For the CDR3, the DNA is TGCAGTGCCACGGCAGGGGCCGGCAATCAGCCCCAGCATTTT.

J is TRBJ1-4 and V is TRBV4-3; 8 nucleotides match TRBD1. Germline V gene data show CDR1 as LGHNA and CDR2 as YSLEER. CDR3 length: 16 amino acids. The trim removed 1 base at V and 6 bases at J, leaving 7 bases unmatched. The CDR3 spells CASSQGLGRGHEKLFF. The CDR3 DNA reads TGCGCCAGCAGCCAAGGCCTAGGCAGGGGGCATGAAAAACTGTTTTTT.

This clonotype was seen only once. The rearrangement uses TRBV11-2 and TRBJ2-4; D remains ambiguous. Germline lookup yields CDR1 SGHAT and CDR2 FQNNGV. V lost 1 base and J 9 bases, leaving 10 bases between the germline ends. The CDR3 loop spans 13 amino acids. The CDR3 loop reads CASSLGVVGIQYF. CDR3 DNA sequence: TGTGCCAGCAGCTTAGGGGTAGTTGGCATTCAGTACTTC.

This clonotype was recorded only once. J is TRBJ2-7 and V is TRBV6-6; the match to TRBD2 covers 12 bases. The CDR3 extends over 16 amino acids. The germline V gene has CDR1 MNHNY and CDR2 SVGAGI (reference sequence). The junction had 12 bases not matched to a gene; V was cut back by 5 bases and J by 7 bases. The CDR3, as DNA: TGTGCCAGCAGTCAGACTAGCGGGGGAGTTAGCAATGAGCAGTACTTC. Amino acids: CASSQTSGGVSNEQYF.

There are a few counts of this clonotype. The chain uses TRBV20-1 and TRBJ2-3; 12 bases align to TRBD1. The germline gives CDR1 DFQATT, CDR2 SNEGSKA (reference sequence). Trimming cost V 2 bases and J 2 bases; bases outside gene matches: 8. CDR3 length: 17 amino acids. CDR3 DNA sequence: TGCAGTGCTAGACCCCTGGGGACAGGGGGCCTCACAGATACGCAGTATTTT. Translating it yields CSARPLGTGGLTDTQYF.

This clonotype was detected a few times. V usage is TRBV6-2 or TRBV6-3 and J usage is TRBJ2-5; D perhaps matches TRBD1 (5 bases). Between the trimmed V and J ends, which lost 0 bases and 2 bases, there was a span of 10 bases. The CDR3 consists of 15 residues. CDR1 and CDR2 from the germline V gene are MNHEY and SVGEGT. CDR3 sequence reads: CASSYSVDRQETQYF. DNA of the CDR3: TGTGCCAGCAGTTACTCAGTCGACAGACAAGAGACCCAGTACTTC.

This clonotype has a single count. The J gene is TRBJ1-3, the V gene TRBV6-5; no reliable D call. Trimming removed 7 bases from V and 4 bases from J, with 11 bases in between. Germline CDR1 is MNHEY and CDR2 is SVGAGI. There are 13 residues in the CDR3. CDR3 sequence: CASTDGTGNTIYF. The CDR3 nucleotides read TGTGCCAGCACTGACGGAACCGGAAACACCATATATTTT.

This clonotype was seen ten or more times. The chain employs TRBV3-1 and TRBJ2-3, with a possible D match to TRBD2 (6 bases). Looked up from germline, CDR1 is LGHDT and CDR2 is YNNKEL (reference sequence). CDR3 length: 15 amino acids. V gave up 0 bases and J gave up 3 bases, with 10 bases separating them. The CDR3 nucleotides are TGTGCCAGCAGCCAAGATCGAGGAGGGACAGATACGCAGTATTTT. Residues: CASSQDRGGTDTQYF.

In its sample, this clonotype was seen a few times. The rearrangement links TRBV3-1 to TRBJ1-2, with D perhaps matching TRBD1 (5 bases). The CDR3 is made up of 15 amino acids. Germline values: CDR1 LGHDT, CDR2 YNNKEL (reference sequence). The V end lost 0 bases, the J end lost 9 bases, and 17 bases lay between the germline ends. CDR3 in DNA: TGTGCCAGCAGCCAAGATCACCTCATACAGGCCAGCTACACCTTC. It encodes CASSQDHLIQASYTF.

The chain links TRBV6-5 to TRBJ2-3; TRBD1 aligns across 7 bases. The CDR3 spans 13 residues. The V and J ends lost 6 bases and 7 bases, in that order; junction bases with no gene match: 7. Germline CDR1 reads MNHEY; CDR2 reads SVGAGI. The CDR3 DNA reads TGTGCCAGCAGCCAGACAGGGTCTAATACGCAGTATTTT. Its protein is CASSQTGSNTQYF.

This clonotype was counted between two and nine times. V and J are TRBV12-3 or TRBV12-4 and TRBJ1-1; D remains unclear. There are 16 residues in the CDR3. With 1 base removed from V and 5 bases from J, the gap between germline ends came to 17 bases. The CDR3 DNA sequence: TGTGCCAGCAGTTTAGGGGCAGTTTACTATGGAACTGAAGCTTTCTTT. The encoded protein is CASSLGAVYYGTEAFF.

V usage is TRBV6-1 and J usage is TRBJ1-5, with D tentatively TRBD1 (5 bases). CDR3 length: 14 amino acids. The germline gives CDR1 MNHNS, CDR2 SASEGT. The ends were cut back, 5 bases at V and 5 bases at J, with 13 bases in the middle. The CDR3 nucleotides are TGTGCCAGCAGTTCCGGGACCAGAGATCAGCCCCAGCATTTT. It codes for CASSSGTRDQPQHF.